A single sample is the source of the 12 T cell receptor beta chains below, sequenced in a study of cytomegalovirus exposure and HLA in healthy donors. With 60 Vbeta and 13 Jbeta primers, the PCR was carried out. The table came from immunoSEQ multiplex PCR; TCRdb's copy has only in-frame clones and leaves some out. Of 130,000 or so clones detected, around 67% appear once; the ten largest clones hold around 2.1%. Sequencing was performed on PBMCs. Receptors originate from a woman between 40 and 50 years old in good health and CMV-seropositive.

The chain has TRBV28 and TRBJ2-3, with 11 bases lining up with TRBD1. Germline V lookup: CDR1 MDHEN, CDR2 SYDVKM. The CDR3 has 15 amino acids. V shed 6 bases and J 3 bases; nucleotides not matched to a gene: 5. CDR3 sequence: CASRPGTGGTDTQYF. In nucleotides, the CDR3 is TGTGCCAGCAGGCCCGGGACAGGGGGAACAGATACGCAGTATTTT.

This clone was seen only a few times. The chain links TRBV18 to TRBJ1-5, with TRBD1 as a possible D gene (5 bases). V lost 6 bases, J lost 0 bases, and 15 bases lay in between. This CDR3 comprises 16 residues. CDR1 and CDR2 (germline): KGHSH, LQKENI. CDR3 DNA: TGTGCCAGCTCGCCGTTCGGGGGTAATAGCAATCAGCCCCAGCATTTT. This codes for CASSPFGGNSNQPQHF.

J is TRBJ2-3 and V is TRBV5-6, with D tentatively TRBD1 (5 bases). CDR3 size: 11 residues. V gave up 4 bases and J gave up 6 bases, with 6 bases separating them. Looked up from germline, CDR1 is SGHDT and CDR2 is YYEEEE. The CDR3 region has the DNA TGTGCCAGCAGCGGACACGATACGCAGTATTTT. Its protein is CASSGHDTQYF. Supplemented by reference TRBV5-6 and TRBJ2-3, the full variable domain reads DAGVTQSPTHLIKTRGQQVTLRCSPKSGHDTVSWYQQALGQGPQFIFQYYEEEERQRGNFPDRFSGHQFPNYSSELNVNALLLGDSALYLCASSGHDTQYFGPGTRLTVL.

V gene TRBV5-1 combines with J gene TRBJ2-2; 11 bases map to TRBD2. CDR1 is SGHRS and CDR2 is YFSETQ in the germline V gene. CDR3 length: 18 residues. The ends lost 4 bases at V and 5 bases at J; junction bases unmatched: 13. The CDR3 nucleotides are TGCGCCAGCAGCAGTCCGATTTCTAGCGGGAGGTTGACCGGGGAGCTGTTTTTT. It yields the protein CASSSPISSGRLTGELFF.

This chain links TRBV7-9 with TRBJ2-1; 10 nucleotides line up with TRBD2. Germline-derived CDR1 and CDR2 are SEHNR and FQNEAQ (reference sequence). The length of the CDR3 is 16 residues. V was clipped by 6 bases and J by 7 bases; unmatched bases: 12. The CDR3 coding sequence is TGTGCCAGCAGATCCGGAAGCGGGGGGGCCCGTAATGAGCAGTTCTTC. It yields the protein CASRSGSGGARNEQFF.

A few counts support this clone. The V gene is TRBV11-2, the J gene TRBJ2-4, with 9 bases fitting TRBD2. The J segment lost 2 bases and the V segment lost 5 bases, leaving 7 bases of the junction unmatched. Per the germline V gene, CDR1 is SGHAT and CDR2 is FQNNGV. The CDR3 is 16 amino acids. The CDR3 bases are TGTGCCAGCAGCCCGTCGAGCGGGGGGCCCAAAAACATTCAGTACTTC. It encodes CASSPSSGGPKNIQYF.

This rearrangement joins TRBV2 to TRBJ1-1, with D perhaps matching TRBD1 (5 bases). Germline V gene lookup returns CDR1 SNHLY and CDR2 FYNNEI. This CDR3 is 14 amino acids long. V gave up 4 bases and J gave up 0 bases, with 9 bases separating them. The CDR3 nucleotides are TGTGCCAGCAGTGCCGAGACAGTGAACACTGAAGCTTTCTTT. Translated, it gives CASSAETVNTEAFF. The full variable domain, rest sourced from reference TRBV2 and TRBJ1-1, is EPEVTQTPSHQVTQMGQEVILRCVPISNHLYFYWYRQILGQKVEFLVSFYNNEISEKSEIFDDQFSVERPDGSNFTLKIRSTKLEDSAMYFCASSAETVNTEAFFGQGTRLTVV.

This clone has just a few counts. V and J are TRBV19 and TRBJ2-3; maybe TRBD2 (6 bases). Germline V gene sequence: CDR1 LNHDA, CDR2 SQIVND (reference sequence). The V and J ends lost 4 bases and 8 bases respectively, with 13 bases between them. This CDR3 is built from 13 residues. CDR3 residues: CASSRGDFPTQYF. The DNA for the CDR3 is TGTGCCAGTAGTAGGGGGGATTTCCCTACGCAGTATTTT.

This chain connects TRBV7-3 to TRBJ2-1, with 9 bases identical to TRBD2. The ends lost 4 bases at V and 3 bases at J; junction bases unmatched: 4. This CDR3 region has 15 residues. CDR1 SGHTA and CDR2 FQGTGA come from the germline V gene. The CDR3 nucleotides read TGTGCCAGCAGCTACGGAGCGGGGGGCTACAATGAGCAGTTCTTC. Translating it yields CASSYGAGGYNEQFF.

This chain uses TRBV6-6 with TRBJ1-2, with 9 positions matching TRBD1. V gave up 2 bases and J gave up 4 bases; unmatched junction bases: 5. The CDR3 extends over 15 amino acids. The germline CDR1 and CDR2 sequences are MNHNY and SVGAGI (reference sequence). This CDR3 is CASSYDRGKTYGYTF. CDR3 sequence (DNA): TGTGCCAGCAGTTACGACAGGGGGAAGACCTATGGCTACACCTTC.

This chain joins TRBV5-1 and TRBJ2-5, with 7 bases lining up with TRBD1. Germline loops: CDR1 SGHRS, CDR2 YFSETQ. The CDR3 extends over 16 amino acids. Trimming removed 0 bases from V and 1 base from J; junction bases left unmatched: 6. The CDR3 DNA sequence: TGCGCCAGCAGCTTGGCCTTAGGGACAGTCCAAGAGACCCAGTACTTC. Protein product: CASSLALGTVQETQYF. Full variable domain (remainder filled in from reference TRBV5-1 and TRBJ2-5): KAGVTQTPRYLIKTRGQQVTLSCSPISGHRSVSWYQQTPGQGLQFLFEYFSETQRNKGNFPGRFSGRQFSNSRSEMNVSTLELGDSALYLCASSLALGTVQETQYFGPGTRLLVL.

Notes on this clone: Its ends do not fully match the called genes, so a read error is possible. The gene calls are TRBV7-9 and TRBJ1-1; 11 bases align to TRBD1. Germline values: CDR1 SEHNR, CDR2 FQNEAQ (reference sequence). The CDR3 has 16 residues. The DNA of the CDR3 is TGTTCCAGCAGCCTTGGACAGGGGGCGGGGAACACTGAAGCTTTCTTT. Translating gives CSSSLGQGAGNTEAFF. The whole variable domain, filled in from reference TRBV7-9 and TRBJ1-1, reads DTGVSQNPRHKITKRGQNVTFRCDPISEHNRLYWYRQTLGQGPEFLTYFQNEAQLEKSRLLSDRFSAERPKGSFSTLEIQRTEQGDSAMYLCSSSLGQGAGNTEAFFGQGTRLTVV.